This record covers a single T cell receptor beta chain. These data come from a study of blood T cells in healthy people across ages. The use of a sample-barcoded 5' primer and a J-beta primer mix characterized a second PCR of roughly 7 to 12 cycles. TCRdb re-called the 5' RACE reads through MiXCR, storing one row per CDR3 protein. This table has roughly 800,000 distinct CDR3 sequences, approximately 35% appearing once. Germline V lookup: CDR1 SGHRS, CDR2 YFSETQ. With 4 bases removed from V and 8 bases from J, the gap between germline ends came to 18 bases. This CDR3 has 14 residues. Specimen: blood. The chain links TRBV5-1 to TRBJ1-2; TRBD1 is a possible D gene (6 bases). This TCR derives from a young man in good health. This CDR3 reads CASSPEQGSEGYTF. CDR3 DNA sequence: TGCGCCAGCAGCCCAGAACAGGGAAGCGAGGGCTACACCTTC.